These 20 T cell receptor beta chains share one sample of origin, sequenced in a study of cytomegalovirus exposure and HLA in healthy donors. The study ran its PCR with 60 Vbeta and 13 Jbeta primers. Assay: immunoSEQ multiplex PCR; the TCRdb copy retains only in-frame clones and omits some. The sample has about 98,000 clones; around 74% are singletons. The sequenced sample was PBMCs. These receptors came from a male donor in good health and CMV-seronegative.

V usage is TRBV5-1 and J usage is TRBJ2-1, with D perhaps matching TRBD2 (5 bases). The V gene lost 1 base and the J gene lost 8 bases, with 16 bases spanning the gap. This CDR3 region has 15 residues. Germline values: CDR1 SGHRS, CDR2 YFSETQ. This chain's CDR3 is CASSLIRAEADEQFF. CDR3 DNA sequence: TGCGCCAGCAGCTTGATTCGTGCGGAGGCGGATGAGCAGTTCTTC. Full variable domain (rest looked up from reference TRBV5-1 and TRBJ2-1): KAGVTQTPRYLIKTRGQQVTLSCSPISGHRSVSWYQQTPGQGLQFLFEYFSETQRNKGNFPGRFSGRQFSNSRSEMNVSTLELGDSALYLCASSLIRAEADEQFFGPGTRLTVL.

V and J are TRBV2 and TRBJ1-5, with 9 bases matching TRBD1. The CDR3 runs 12 residues. Germline V lookup: CDR1 SNHLY, CDR2 FYNNEI. The junction had 5 bases not matched to a gene; V was cut back by 8 bases and J by 9 bases. The CDR3 nucleotides are TGTGCCAGCGGACAGGGGTACCCGCCCCAGCATTTT. This sequence encodes CASGQGYPPQHF. Variable domain in full (rest from reference TRBV2 and TRBJ1-5): EPEVTQTPSHQVTQMGQEVILRCVPISNHLYFYWYRQILGQKVEFLVSFYNNEISEKSEIFDDQFSVERPDGSNFTLKIRSTKLEDSAMYFCASGQGYPPQHFGDGTRLSIL.

The rearrangement links TRBV6-1 to TRBJ2-3, with D tentatively TRBD2 (5 bases). There are 15 residues in the CDR3. The germline CDR1 and CDR2 sequences are MNHNS and SASEGT. The V gene lost 4 bases and the J gene lost 5 bases, with 16 bases spanning the gap. CDR3 sequence (DNA): TGTGCCAGCAGTGGGAGTATGAGAGGGATAGATACGCAGTATTTT. Translating gives CASSGSMRGIDTQYF.

The chain joins TRBV30 to TRBJ2-1; 13 bases align to TRBD2. The germline gives CDR1 GTSNPN, CDR2 SVGIG (reference sequence). The CDR3 is 14 residues long. The ends lost 0 bases at V and 12 bases at J; junction bases unmatched: 5. CDR3 amino acids: CAWSVGLAGVRQFF. The CDR3 coding sequence is TGTGCCTGGAGTGTAGGACTAGCGGGAGTCAGGCAGTTCTTC.

This clone has more than one count but fewer than ten. This rearrangement joins TRBV4-1 to TRBJ2-3; TRBD2 aligns across 13 bases. This CDR3 has 20 amino acids. The trim removed 2 bases at V and 0 bases at J, leaving 11 bases unmatched. Germline V gene sequence: CDR1 MGHRA, CDR2 YSYEKL. This CDR3 is CASSQTSGRVGPPSTDTQYF. CDR3 coding DNA: TGCGCCAGCAGCCAAACTAGCGGGAGGGTAGGACCGCCTAGCACAGATACGCAGTATTTT.

This chain connects TRBV6-1 to TRBJ1-1; D is undetermined. The CDR3 is made up of 13 amino acids. V gave up 5 bases and J gave up 2 bases, with 9 bases separating them. CDR1 is MNHNS, CDR2 SASEGT, per germline. The CDR3 bases are TGTGCCAGCAGTACGACGGGTAACACTGAAGCTTTCTTT. Translation: CASSTTGNTEAFF.

The J gene is TRBJ2-1, the V gene TRBV5-6; the D is unclear. V was shortened by 5 bases and J by 0 bases, with 9 bases between the two germline ends. CDR3 length: 14 amino acids. The germline gives CDR1 SGHDT, CDR2 YYEEEE. The CDR3, as DNA: TGTGCCAGCAGTTCCGGAGCCTCCTACAATGAGCAGTTCTTC. This encodes CASSSGASYNEQFF. Combining the CDR3 with reference TRBV5-6 and TRBJ2-1 gives the whole variable domain DAGVTQSPTHLIKTRGQQVTLRCSPKSGHDTVSWYQQALGQGPQFIFQYYEEEERQRGNFPDRFSGHQFPNYSSELNVNALLLGDSALYLCASSSGASYNEQFFGPGTRLTVL.

This clone came up once. The chain carries TRBV20-1 and TRBJ1-1; TRBD1 is a possible D gene (5 bases). Germline CDR1 DFQATT, CDR2 SNEGSKA (reference sequence). The CDR3 contains 11 residues. Trimming left V 4 bases short and J 6 bases short, with 9 bases between. CDR3 residues: CSAKKQAEAFF. The DNA of the CDR3 is TGCAGTGCTAAGAAACAGGCTGAAGCTTTCTTT.

CDR3 region: CASSRGLVMGDEQFF. CDR3 coding DNA: TGTGCCAGCAGCCGGGGACTAGTAATGGGGGATGAGCAGTTCTTC. This chain uses TRBV14 with TRBJ2-1; TRBD2 agrees at 8 bases. Germline V lookup: CDR1 SGHDN, CDR2 FVKESK. V gave up 4 bases and J gave up 8 bases; unmatched junction bases: 10. This CDR3 comprises 15 residues.

CDR3 sequence reads: CASSSAYEQYF. In nucleotides, the CDR3 is TGTGCCAGCAGCTCCGCCTACGAGCAGTACTTC. The rearrangement uses TRBV7-6 and TRBJ2-7; D gene uncertain. The CDR3 sequence is 11 residues long. Trimming took 4 bases from V and 2 from J, leaving 3 bases between them. CDR1 is SGHVS, CDR2 FNYEAQ, per germline.

This clone was recorded a few times. This chain joins TRBV6-1 and TRBJ1-5; weak D call: TRBD1 (6 bases). Germline lookup yields CDR1 MNHNS and CDR2 SASEGT. Deletions cut 6 bases from V and 2 bases from J, with 14 bases between. The CDR3 runs to 15 residues. Here the CDR3 reads CASSAQGLGNQPQHF. The DNA of the CDR3 is TGTGCCAGCAGCGCACAGGGACTAGGCAATCAGCCCCAGCATTTT.

The CDR3 sequence is CASSLAGGPGETQYF. CDR3 DNA: TGCGCCAGCAGCTTAGCGGGAGGGCCAGGAGAGACCCAGTACTTC. The V gene is TRBV5-1, the J gene TRBJ2-5; 10 bases align to TRBD2. The length of the CDR3 is 15 residues. Germline loops: CDR1 SGHRS, CDR2 YFSETQ. J lost 4 bases, V lost 2 bases, and 5 bases had no gene match.

The chain is built from TRBV19 and TRBJ1-2; D unclear. Germline lookup yields CDR1 LNHDA and CDR2 SQIVND (reference sequence). The CDR3 has 12 amino acids. CDR3 region: CTSMAGNYGYTF. CDR3 in DNA: TGTACCTCGATGGCGGGCAACTATGGCTACACCTTC. Full variable domain (remainder filled in from reference TRBV19 and TRBJ1-2): DGGITQSPKYLFRKEGQNVTLSCEQNLNHDAMYWYRQDPGQGLRLIYYSQIVNDFQKGDIAEGYSVSREKKESFPLTVTSAQKNPTAFYLCTSMAGNYGYTFGSGTRLTVV.

The chain has TRBV6-1 and TRBJ2-7; D perhaps matches TRBD2 (5 bases). Germline loops: CDR1 MNHNS, CDR2 SASEGT. The CDR3 runs to 15 residues. Trimming left V 4 bases short and J 0 bases short, with 13 bases between. The chain's CDR3 is CASSALGVGSYEQYF. CDR3 sequence (DNA): TGTGCCAGCAGTGCCCTCGGGGTGGGCTCCTACGAGCAGTACTTC.

This clone has more than one count but fewer than ten. The chain couples TRBV19 to TRBJ2-7; the D gene is possibly TRBD2 (5 bases). The CDR3 has 16 amino acids. Per the germline V gene, CDR1 is LNHDA and CDR2 is SQIVND (reference sequence). Trimming removed 0 bases from V and 0 bases from J, with 12 bases in between. The CDR3 sequence is CASSIDGSAVSYEQYF. The CDR3, as DNA: TGTGCCAGTAGTATAGATGGTAGCGCCGTCTCCTACGAGCAGTACTTC.

The CDR3 reads CASRAISSYEQYF. The CDR3 DNA reads TGTGCCAGCAGGGCCATCAGCTCCTACGAGCAGTACTTC. The chain uses TRBV5-8 and TRBJ2-7, with D unresolved. The CDR3 has 13 residues. The germline gives CDR1 SGHTS, CDR2 YDEGEE. Trimming cost V 5 bases and J 0 bases, with 9 bases left between them.

The J gene is TRBJ2-1, the V gene TRBV7-9, with D uncertain. The CDR3 covers 12 residues. Germline lookup yields CDR1 SEHNR and CDR2 FQNEAQ (reference sequence). Trimming removed 1 base from V and 7 bases from J, with 5 bases in between. This CDR3 reads CASSLGLNEQFF. DNA of the CDR3: TGTGCCAGCAGCTTAGGCCTAAATGAGCAGTTCTTC.

The chain carries TRBV10-2 and TRBJ2-3; 8 nucleotides match TRBD2. The V segment lost 6 bases and the J segment 3 bases; nucleotides outside the gene matches: 2. CDR1 WSHSY and CDR2 SAAADI come from the germline V gene. This CDR3 region has 13 residues. CDR3 DNA sequence: TGCGCCAGCAGGACGGGAGGGACAGATACGCAGTATTTT. Amino acids: CASRTGGTDTQYF.

The table lists this clone with a count of one. The rearrangement links TRBV11-3 to TRBJ2-7; TRBD1 aligns across 9 bases. J was trimmed by 1 base and V by 6 bases; bases with no gene match: 4. This CDR3 contains 14 residues. Germline V gene lookup returns CDR1 SGHNT and CDR2 YENEEA. The CDR3 protein is CASSPTGGSYEQYF. CDR3 bases: TGTGCCAGCAGTCCGACAGGGGGTTCCTACGAGCAGTACTTC.

The V call is TRBV28, the J call TRBJ2-6; 7 bases align to TRBD1. Germline loops: CDR1 MDHEN, CDR2 SYDVKM. The CDR3 covers 15 residues. The trim removed 5 bases at V and 2 bases at J, leaving 3 bases unmatched. CDR3 residues: CASSRTGAGANVLTF. The CDR3 DNA follows: TGTGCCAGCAGTAGAACAGGGGCTGGGGCCAACGTCCTGACTTTC.